The 17 T cell receptor beta chains below all came from one sample that was sequenced in a study of blood T cells in healthy people across ages. Next came a second PCR, run for about 6 to 12 cycles, which used a sample-barcoded 5' primer along with a J-beta primer mix. TCRdb independently ran MiXCR on the 5' RACE reads; one entry per CDR3 protein. There are some 1.7 million distinct CDR3 sequences in the sample; about 28% occur only once, and 7.7% lies in the top ten. Sequenced input: blood. All receptors derive from a woman aged 25-40 years in good health.

This clonotype was seen only a few times. V and J are TRBV20-1 and TRBJ2-5; maybe TRBD2 (6 bases). This CDR3 comprises 13 residues. Germline loops: CDR1 DFQATT, CDR2 SNEGSKA (reference sequence). Trimming shortened V by 1 base and J by 5 bases, and 11 bases separated the two germline ends. CDR3 nucleotides: TGCAGTGCTAGAGGGGGCGGGATGGAGACCCAGTACTTC. Residues: CSARGGGMETQYF.

The chain couples TRBV18 to TRBJ2-1; TRBD2 matches 10 bases. J was trimmed by 9 bases and V by 4 bases; bases with no gene match: 15. In germline, CDR1 is KGHSH, CDR2 LQKENI. The CDR3 contains 17 residues. The DNA of the CDR3 is TGTGCCAGCTCACTATCTCAGCGGGGGGGCCAGTCCGCTGAGCAGTTCTTC. This sequence encodes CASSLSQRGGQSAEQFF.

The genes are TRBV20-1 and TRBJ2-2, with 8 bases identical to TRBD2. Germline-derived CDR1 and CDR2 are DFQATT and SNEGSKA (reference sequence). V was clipped by 5 bases and J by 0 bases; unmatched bases: 2. The CDR3 is 14 residues long. The CDR3 region has the DNA TGCAGTGCTGGTAGCGGGACGAACACCGGGGAGCTGTTTTTT. It specifies CSAGSGTNTGELFF.

This chain uses TRBV12-3 or TRBV12-4 with TRBJ2-2, with TRBD2 matching 7 bases. The CDR3 extends over 14 amino acids. V shed 8 bases and J 0 bases; nucleotides not matched to a gene: 3. CDR3 region: CASGLAANTGELFF. For the CDR3, the DNA is TGTGCCAGCGGCCTAGCGGCGAACACCGGGGAGCTGTTTTTT.

The table lists this clonotype with a few counts. The V gene is TRBV2, the J gene TRBJ1-4; D possibly corresponds to TRBD1 (5 bases). The ends were cut back, 6 bases at V and 4 bases at J, with 6 bases in the middle. The CDR3 is made up of 12 amino acids. Germline CDR1 reads SNHLY; CDR2 reads FYNNEI. The CDR3 region has the DNA TGTGCCAGCAGAGGGGATAATGAAAAACTGTTTTTT. Translation: CASRGDNEKLFF.

The V gene is TRBV5-1, the J gene TRBJ2-3, with D hard to call. Trimming stripped 0 bases from V and 6 bases from J, with 14 bases between. In germline, CDR1 is SGHRS, CDR2 YFSETQ. The CDR3 runs to 15 residues. DNA for the CDR3: TGCGCCAGCAGCTTGGGCTCGCCCACGGGTGATACGCAGTATTTT. This encodes CASSLGSPTGDTQYF.

The genes are TRBV6-6 and TRBJ2-4, with 15 bases matching TRBD2. This CDR3 comprises 17 residues. J lost 13 bases, V lost 1 base, and 11 bases had no gene match. Germline V gene data show CDR1 as MNHNY and CDR2 as SVGAGI (reference sequence). CDR3 coding DNA: TGTGCCAGCAGTTACTACGCCCCGGGACTAGCGGGGGGAGGGCAGTACTTC. Its protein product is CASSYYAPGLAGGGQYF.

This chain joins TRBV3-1 and TRBJ1-2; 8 nucleotides match TRBD1. Per the germline V gene, CDR1 is LGHDT and CDR2 is YNNKEL (reference sequence). CDR3 length equals 16 residues. J gave up 4 bases and V 4 bases, and 11 bases lay outside the gene matches. CDR3 nucleotide sequence: TGTGCCAGCAGCCCCCGGGACAGGAGCGCTGGCTATGGCTACACCTTC. This gives the protein CASSPRDRSAGYGYTF.

The rearrangement joins TRBV28 to TRBJ2-5, with 12 bases that match TRBD2. The junction had 3 bases not matched to a gene; V was cut back by 4 bases and J by 3 bases. Looked up from germline, CDR1 is MDHEN and CDR2 is SYDVKM. The CDR3 consists of 15 residues. DNA of the CDR3: TGTGCCAGCAGTTCTAGCGGGGGGGCGGAAGAGACCCAGTACTTC. This gives the protein CASSSSGGAEETQYF.

To note about this clonotype: At one of its ends the junction is not consistent with the germline gene, which may arise from a read error. V usage is TRBV7-4 and J usage is TRBJ2-7; TRBD2 aligns across 9 bases. There are 15 residues in the CDR3. The germline V gene has CDR1 SGHVT and CDR2 SQSDAQ. The CDR3 loop is CASSLVSGSSYERYF. As DNA, the CDR3 is TGTGCCAGCAGCTTAGTTAGCGGGAGCTCCTACGAGCGGTACTTC.

The J gene is TRBJ2-7, the V gene TRBV20-1; 10 nucleotides line up with TRBD2. CDR3 size: 15 residues. V lost 3 bases, J lost 4 bases, and 9 bases stayed unmatched. The germline CDR1 and CDR2 sequences are DFQATT and SNEGSKA (reference sequence). The DNA for the CDR3 is TGCAGTGCTAGCCGCCCGGGACTAGCGTCATACGAGCAGTACTTC. This encodes CSASRPGLASYEQYF.

J is TRBJ1-2 and V is TRBV12-3 or TRBV12-4; D perhaps matches TRBD1 (6 bases). This CDR3 contains 16 residues. V lost 3 bases and J 3 bases, leaving 17 bases between the germline ends. The CDR3 here is CASSLGLTGGHYGYTF. The CDR3 region has the DNA TGTGCCAGCAGTTTGGGTCTGACAGGAGGTCACTATGGCTACACCTTC.

About this clonotype itself: Germline is not matched at one junction end, which may reflect a read error. The chain joins TRBV5-1 to TRBJ2-4, with 7 bases aligning to TRBD1. The V gene's germline CDR1 is SGHRS and CDR2 YFSETQ. The CDR3 is 16 amino acids. The CDR3 protein is CASSLGDSLAENIQYF. DNA for the CDR3: TGCGCCAGCAGCTTGGGGGACAGCTTAGCCGAAAACATTCAGTACTTC.

This clonotype was observed a handful of times. This sequence joins TRBV18 and TRBJ2-7; tentatively, D is TRBD1 (6 bases). V was pared by 1 base and J by 6 bases, with 10 bases between. Germline-derived CDR1 and CDR2 are KGHSH and LQKENI. The CDR3 contains 13 residues. The CDR3 DNA reads as TGTGCCAGCTCACCACTGGGGACATCCGAGCAGTACTTC. It codes for CASSPLGTSEQYF. Combining the CDR3 with reference TRBV18 and TRBJ2-7 gives the whole variable domain NAGVMQNPRHLVRRRGQEARLRCSPMKGHSHVYWYRQLPEEGLKFMVYLQKENIIDESGMPKERFSAEFPKEGPSILRIQQVVRGDSAAYFCASSPLGTSEQYFGPGTRLTVT.

This clonotype was counted between two and nine times. The CDR3 DNA reads TGTGCCAGCAGCCTGGAGAGACATTATACCTACGAGCAGTACTTC. Translated, it gives CASSLERHYTYEQYF. The chain links TRBV11-2 to TRBJ2-7; D gene ambiguous. The CDR3 has 15 residues. Germline V gene lookup returns CDR1 SGHAT and CDR2 FQNNGV. V was trimmed by 5 bases and J by 2 bases, leaving 16 bases between them.

V and J are TRBV2 and TRBJ2-7; TRBD1 is a possible D gene (5 bases). Trimming removed 8 bases at V and 1 base at J, with 18 bases between. The CDR3 spans 15 residues. Looked up from germline, CDR1 is SNHLY and CDR2 is FYNNEI. CDR3 sequence: CASLEQALPSYEQYF. In DNA form, the CDR3 reads TGTGCCAGCCTTGAACAGGCCTTACCGTCCTACGAGCAGTACTTC.

The chain is built from TRBV20-1 and TRBJ1-1, with TRBD1 as a possible D gene (5 bases). CDR1 and CDR2 (germline): DFQATT, SNEGSKA (reference sequence). The CDR3 has 14 residues. V was trimmed by 4 bases and J by 1 base, leaving 13 bases between them. DNA for the CDR3: TGCAGTGCTACTAACTGGGGCTCGAACACTGAAGCTTTCTTT. Translation gives CSATNWGSNTEAFF.